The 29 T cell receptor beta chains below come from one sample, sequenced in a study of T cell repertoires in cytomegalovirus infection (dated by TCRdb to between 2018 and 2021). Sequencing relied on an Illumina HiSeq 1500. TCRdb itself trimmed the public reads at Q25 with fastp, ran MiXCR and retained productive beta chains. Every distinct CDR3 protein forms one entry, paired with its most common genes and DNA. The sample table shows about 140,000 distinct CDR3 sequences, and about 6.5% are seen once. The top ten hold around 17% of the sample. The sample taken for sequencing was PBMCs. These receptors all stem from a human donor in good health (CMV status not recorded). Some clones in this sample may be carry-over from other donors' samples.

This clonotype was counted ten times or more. In nucleotides, the CDR3 is TGTGCCAGCAATCTAGCGGGGGGTGTTTCGGAGCAGTTCTTC. Translation: CASNLAGGVSEQFF. The chain couples TRBV6-2 or TRBV6-3 to TRBJ2-1; 11 nucleotides agree with TRBD2. V was pared by 7 bases and J by 10 bases, with 9 bases of the junction left unmatched. Germline V gives CDR1 MNHEY, CDR2 SVGEGT. This CDR3 region has 14 residues.

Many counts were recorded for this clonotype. The CDR3 reads CASSIQSSRGEQYF. The CDR3 region has the DNA TGTGCCAGTAGTATCCAGAGCTCCAGGGGCGAGCAGTACTTC. This chain connects TRBV19 to TRBJ2-7; D perhaps matches TRBD1 (6 bases). This CDR3 is built from 14 residues. Per the germline V gene, CDR1 is LNHDA and CDR2 is SQIVND (reference sequence). The V gene lost 3 bases and the J gene lost 6 bases, with 15 bases spanning the gap.

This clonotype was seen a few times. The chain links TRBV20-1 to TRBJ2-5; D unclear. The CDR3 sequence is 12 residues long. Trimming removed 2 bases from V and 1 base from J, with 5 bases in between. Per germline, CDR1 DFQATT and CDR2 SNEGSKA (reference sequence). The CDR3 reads CSARKTQETQYF. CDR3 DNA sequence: TGCAGTGCTAGAAAGACCCAAGAGACCCAGTACTTC.

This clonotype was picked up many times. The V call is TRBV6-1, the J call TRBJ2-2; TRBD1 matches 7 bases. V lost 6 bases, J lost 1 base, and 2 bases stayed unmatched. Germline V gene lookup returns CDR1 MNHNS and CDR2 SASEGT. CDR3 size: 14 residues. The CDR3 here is CASRDRLNTGELFF. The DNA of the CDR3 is TGTGCCAGCAGGGACAGGTTGAACACCGGGGAGCTGTTTTTT.

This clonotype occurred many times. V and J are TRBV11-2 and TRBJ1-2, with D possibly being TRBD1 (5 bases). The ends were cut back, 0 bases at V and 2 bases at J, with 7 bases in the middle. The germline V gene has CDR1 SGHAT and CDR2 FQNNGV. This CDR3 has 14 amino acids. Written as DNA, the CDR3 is TGTGCCAGCAGCTTAGAGGCAGGGAACTATGGCTACACCTTC. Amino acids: CASSLEAGNYGYTF.

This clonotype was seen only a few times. CDR3 coding DNA: TGTGCCAGCAGCCTTACTAGCGGGGGGTCCTCCTACAATGAGCAGTTCTTC. This encodes CASSLTSGGSSYNEQFF. This chain joins TRBV2 and TRBJ2-1; TRBD2 aligns across 12 bases. V shed 6 bases and J 0 bases; nucleotides not matched to a gene: 6. The CDR3 consists of 17 residues. Germline V gives CDR1 SNHLY, CDR2 FYNNEI.

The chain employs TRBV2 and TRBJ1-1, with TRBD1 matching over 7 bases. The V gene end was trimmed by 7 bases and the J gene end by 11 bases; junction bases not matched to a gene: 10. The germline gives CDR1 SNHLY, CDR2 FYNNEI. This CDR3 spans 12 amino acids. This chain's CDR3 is CASMQGGRDAFF. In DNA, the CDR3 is TGTGCCAGCATGCAGGGGGGCAGGGATGCTTTCTTT.

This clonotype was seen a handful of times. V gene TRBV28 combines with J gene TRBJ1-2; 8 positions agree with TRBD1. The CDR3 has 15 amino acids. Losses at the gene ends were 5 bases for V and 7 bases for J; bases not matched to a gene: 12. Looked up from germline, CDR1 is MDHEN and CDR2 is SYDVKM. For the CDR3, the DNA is TGTGCCAGCAGTAGCCCAGGACAGGGAGGTCGTGGCTACACCTTC. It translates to CASSSPGQGGRGYTF.

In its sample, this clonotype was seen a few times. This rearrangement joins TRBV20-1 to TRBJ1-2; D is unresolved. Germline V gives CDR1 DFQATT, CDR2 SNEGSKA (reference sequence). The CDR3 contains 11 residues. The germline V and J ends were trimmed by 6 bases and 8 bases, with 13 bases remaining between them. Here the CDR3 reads CSAQKFGGYTF. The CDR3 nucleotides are TGCAGTGCCCAGAAATTCGGGGGCTACACCTTC.

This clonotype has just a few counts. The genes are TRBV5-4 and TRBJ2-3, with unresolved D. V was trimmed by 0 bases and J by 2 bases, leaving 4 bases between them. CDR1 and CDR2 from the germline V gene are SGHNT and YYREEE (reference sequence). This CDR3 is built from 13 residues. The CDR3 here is CASSLDYTDTQYF. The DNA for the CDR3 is TGTGCCAGCAGCTTGGACTACACAGATACGCAGTATTTT.

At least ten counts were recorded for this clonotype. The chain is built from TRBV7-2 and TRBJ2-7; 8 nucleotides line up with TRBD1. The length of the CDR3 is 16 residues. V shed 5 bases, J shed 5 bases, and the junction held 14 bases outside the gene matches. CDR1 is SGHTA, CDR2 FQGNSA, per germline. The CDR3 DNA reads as TGTGCCAGCAGCCCCGGTCGCAGGGGGCTGAGGAACGAGCAGTACTTC. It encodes CASSPGRRGLRNEQYF.

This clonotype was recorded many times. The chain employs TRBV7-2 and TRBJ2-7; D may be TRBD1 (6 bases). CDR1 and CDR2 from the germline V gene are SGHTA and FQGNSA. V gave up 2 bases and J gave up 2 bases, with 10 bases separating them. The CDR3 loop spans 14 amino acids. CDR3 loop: CASSLIGGTYEQYF. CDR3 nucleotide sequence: TGTGCCAGCAGCTTAATAGGGGGTACCTACGAGCAGTACTTC.

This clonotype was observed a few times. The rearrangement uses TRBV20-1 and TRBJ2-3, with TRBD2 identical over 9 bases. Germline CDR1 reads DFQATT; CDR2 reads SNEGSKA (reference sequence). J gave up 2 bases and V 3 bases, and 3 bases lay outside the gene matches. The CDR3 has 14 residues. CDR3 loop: CSARVAGVTDTQYF. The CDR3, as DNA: TGCAGTGCTAGGGTAGCGGGGGTCACAGATACGCAGTATTTT.

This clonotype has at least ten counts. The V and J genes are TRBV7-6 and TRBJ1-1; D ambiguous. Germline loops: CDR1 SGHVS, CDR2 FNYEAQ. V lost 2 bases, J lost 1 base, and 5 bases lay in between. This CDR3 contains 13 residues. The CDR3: CASSLYGNTEAFF. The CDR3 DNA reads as TGTGCCAGCAGCTTATACGGGAACACTGAAGCTTTCTTT.

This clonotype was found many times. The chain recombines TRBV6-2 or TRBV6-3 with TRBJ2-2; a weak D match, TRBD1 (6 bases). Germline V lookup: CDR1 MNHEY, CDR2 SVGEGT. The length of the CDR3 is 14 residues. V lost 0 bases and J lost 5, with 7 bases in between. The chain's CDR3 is CASSYSRGTGELFF. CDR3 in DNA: TGTGCCAGCAGTTACTCGAGGGGGACCGGGGAGCTGTTTTTT.

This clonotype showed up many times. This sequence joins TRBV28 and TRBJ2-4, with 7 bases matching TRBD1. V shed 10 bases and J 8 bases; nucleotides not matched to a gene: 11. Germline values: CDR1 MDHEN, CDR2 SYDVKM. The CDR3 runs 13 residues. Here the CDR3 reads CATRQGKWDIQYF. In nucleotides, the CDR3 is TGTGCCACCCGACAGGGCAAGTGGGACATTCAGTACTTC.

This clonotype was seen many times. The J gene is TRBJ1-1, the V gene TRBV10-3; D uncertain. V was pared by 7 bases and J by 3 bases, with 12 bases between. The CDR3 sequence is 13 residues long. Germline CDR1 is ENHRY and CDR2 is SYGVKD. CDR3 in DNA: TGTGCCATCAAATCAGATTTAGACACTGAAGCTTTCTTT. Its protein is CAIKSDLDTEAFF.

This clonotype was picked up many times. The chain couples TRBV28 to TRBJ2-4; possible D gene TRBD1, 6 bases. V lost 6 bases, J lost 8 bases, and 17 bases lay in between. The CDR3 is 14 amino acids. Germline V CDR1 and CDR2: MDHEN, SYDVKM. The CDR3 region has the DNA TGTGCCAGCAGGTCCTGGGGGCGAGGGGACATTCAGTACTTC. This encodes CASRSWGRGDIQYF.

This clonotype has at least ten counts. The CDR3 sequence: CASSGTTGNTIYF. The CDR3 DNA follows: TGCGCCAGCAGCGGGACGACAGGGAACACCATATATTTT. The genes are TRBV5-1 and TRBJ1-3; 7 nucleotides line up with TRBD1. CDR3 size: 13 residues. After removal of 4 bases from V and 7 bases from J, the junction contained 5 bases not matched to a gene. The germline gives CDR1 SGHRS, CDR2 YFSETQ.

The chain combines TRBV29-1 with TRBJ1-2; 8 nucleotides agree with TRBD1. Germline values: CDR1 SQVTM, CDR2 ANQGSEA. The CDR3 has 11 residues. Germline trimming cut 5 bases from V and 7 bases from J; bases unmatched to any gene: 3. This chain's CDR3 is CSVNRGGGYTF. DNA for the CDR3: TGCAGCGTTAACAGGGGGGGTGGCTACACCTTC.

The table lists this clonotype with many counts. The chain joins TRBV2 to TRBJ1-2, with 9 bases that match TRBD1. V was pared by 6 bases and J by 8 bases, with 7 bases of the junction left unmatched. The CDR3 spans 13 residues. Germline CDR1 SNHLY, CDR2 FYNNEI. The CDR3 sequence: CASSPDRGRGYTF. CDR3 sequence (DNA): TGTGCCAGCAGCCCGGACAGGGGACGCGGCTACACCTTC.

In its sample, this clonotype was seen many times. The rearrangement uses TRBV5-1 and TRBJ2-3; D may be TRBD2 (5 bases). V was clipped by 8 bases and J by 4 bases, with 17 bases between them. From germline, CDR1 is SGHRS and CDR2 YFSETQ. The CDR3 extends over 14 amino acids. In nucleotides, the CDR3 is TGCGCCAGTCTGGACTGGCCCGCCTCAGATACGCAGTATTTT. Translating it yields CASLDWPASDTQYF.

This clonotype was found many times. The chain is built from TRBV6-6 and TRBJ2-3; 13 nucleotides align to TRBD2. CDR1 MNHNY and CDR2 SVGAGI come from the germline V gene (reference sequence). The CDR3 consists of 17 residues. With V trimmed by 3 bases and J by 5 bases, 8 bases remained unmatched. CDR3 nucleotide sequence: TGTGCCAGCAGTTATTTCGGACTAGCGGGGGATGTAGATACGCAGTATTTT. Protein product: CASSYFGLAGDVDTQYF.

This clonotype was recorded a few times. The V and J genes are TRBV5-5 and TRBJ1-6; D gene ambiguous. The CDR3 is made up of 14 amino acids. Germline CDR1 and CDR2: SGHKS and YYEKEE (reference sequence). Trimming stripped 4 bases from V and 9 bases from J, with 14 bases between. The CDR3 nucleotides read TGTGCCAGCAGCCGCATTGTACAGAGTTCACCCCTCCACTTT. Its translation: CASSRIVQSSPLHF.

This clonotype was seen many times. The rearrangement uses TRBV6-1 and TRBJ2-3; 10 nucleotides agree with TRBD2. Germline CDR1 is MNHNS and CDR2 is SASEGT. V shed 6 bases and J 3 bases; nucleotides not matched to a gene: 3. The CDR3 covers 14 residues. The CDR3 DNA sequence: TGTGCCAGCAGGCCGGGACTAGCGACAGATACGCAGTATTTT. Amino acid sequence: CASRPGLATDTQYF.

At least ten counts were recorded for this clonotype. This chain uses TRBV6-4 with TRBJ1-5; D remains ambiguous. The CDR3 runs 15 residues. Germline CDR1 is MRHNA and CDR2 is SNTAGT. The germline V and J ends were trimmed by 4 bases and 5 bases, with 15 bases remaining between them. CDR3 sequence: CASSGSTTQDQPQHF. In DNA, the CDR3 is TGTGCCAGCAGTGGGAGTACAACCCAAGATCAGCCCCAGCATTTT.

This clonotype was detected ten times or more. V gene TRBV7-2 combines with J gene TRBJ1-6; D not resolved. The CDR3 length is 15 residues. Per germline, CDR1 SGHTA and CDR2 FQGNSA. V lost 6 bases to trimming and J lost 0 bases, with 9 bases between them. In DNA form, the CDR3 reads TGTGCCAGCAGTGGGCGGAACTCCTATAATTCACCCCTCCACTTT. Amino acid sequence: CASSGRNSYNSPLHF.

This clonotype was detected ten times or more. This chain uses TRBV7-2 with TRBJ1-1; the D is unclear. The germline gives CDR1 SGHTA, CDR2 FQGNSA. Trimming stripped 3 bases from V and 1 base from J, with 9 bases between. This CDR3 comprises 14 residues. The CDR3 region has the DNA TGTGCCAGCAGCTTCCAAACGCCGAACACTGAAGCTTTCTTT. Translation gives CASSFQTPNTEAFF.

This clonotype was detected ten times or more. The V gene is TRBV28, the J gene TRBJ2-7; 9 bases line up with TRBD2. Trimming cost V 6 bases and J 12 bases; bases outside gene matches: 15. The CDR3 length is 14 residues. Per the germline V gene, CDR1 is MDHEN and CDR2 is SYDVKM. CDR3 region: CASSLGGGGASRYF. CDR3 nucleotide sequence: TGTGCCAGCAGCTTAGGTGGCGGGGGGGCAAGTAGGTACTTC.